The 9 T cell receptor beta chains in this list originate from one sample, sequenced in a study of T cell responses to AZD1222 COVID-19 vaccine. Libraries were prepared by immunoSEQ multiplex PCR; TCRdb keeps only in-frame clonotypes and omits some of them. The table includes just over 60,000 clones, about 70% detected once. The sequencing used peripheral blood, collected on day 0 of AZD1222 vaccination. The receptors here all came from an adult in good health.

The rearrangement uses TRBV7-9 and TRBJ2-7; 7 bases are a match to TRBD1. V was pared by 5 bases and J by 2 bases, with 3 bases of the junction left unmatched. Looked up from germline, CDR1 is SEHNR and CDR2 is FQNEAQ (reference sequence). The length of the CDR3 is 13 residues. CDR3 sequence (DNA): TGTGCCAGCAGCACGGACAGGCCCTACGAGCAGTACTTC. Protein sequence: CASSTDRPYEQYF.

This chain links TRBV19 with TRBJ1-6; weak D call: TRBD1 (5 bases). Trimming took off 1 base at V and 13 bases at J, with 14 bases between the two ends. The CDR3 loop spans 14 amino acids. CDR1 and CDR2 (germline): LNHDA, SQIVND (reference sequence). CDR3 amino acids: CASSIVGPRPPLHF. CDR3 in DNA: TGTGCCAGTAGTATAGTGGGGCCGCGGCCGCCCCTCCACTTT.

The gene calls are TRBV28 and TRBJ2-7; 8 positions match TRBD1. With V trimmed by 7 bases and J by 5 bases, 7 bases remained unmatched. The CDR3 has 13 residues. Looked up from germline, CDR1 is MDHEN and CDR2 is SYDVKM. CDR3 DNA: TGTGCCAGCAAGGACAGGGCATCAGACGAGCAGTACTTC. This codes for CASKDRASDEQYF. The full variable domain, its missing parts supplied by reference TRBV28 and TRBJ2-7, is DVKVTQSSRYLVKRTGEKVFLECVQDMDHENMFWYRQDPGLGLRLIYFSYDVKMKEKGDIPEGYSVSREKKERFSLILESASTNQTSMYLCASKDRASDEQYFGPGTRLTVT.

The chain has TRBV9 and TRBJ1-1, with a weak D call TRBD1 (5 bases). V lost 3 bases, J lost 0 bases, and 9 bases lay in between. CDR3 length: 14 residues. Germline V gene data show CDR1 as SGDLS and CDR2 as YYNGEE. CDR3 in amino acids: CASSEQVVNTEAFF. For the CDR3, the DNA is TGTGCCAGCAGCGAACAGGTAGTGAACACTGAAGCTTTCTTT. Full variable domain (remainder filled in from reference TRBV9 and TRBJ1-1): DSGVTQTPKHLITATGQRVTLRCSPRSGDLSVYWYQQSLDQGLQFLIQYYNGEERAKGNILERFSAQQFPDLHSELNLSSLELGDSALYFCASSEQVVNTEAFFGQGTRLTVV.

CDR3 nucleotide sequence: TGTGCCAGCAGTCCCGGTTCAACTAATGAAAAACTGTTTTTT. It yields the protein CASSPGSTNEKLFF. The rearrangement uses TRBV28 and TRBJ1-4; D ambiguous. Germline-derived CDR1 and CDR2 are MDHEN and SYDVKM. V was cut by 5 bases and J by 0 bases, with 7 bases left in between. This CDR3 is 14 amino acids long.

CDR3 protein: CASNDRSEQYF. CDR3 nucleotide sequence: TGTGCCTCGAACGACCGGTCCGAGCAGTACTTC. This chain joins TRBV10-3 and TRBJ2-7, with D uncertain. The CDR3 extends over 11 amino acids. The germline V and J ends were trimmed by 11 bases and 6 bases, with 14 bases remaining between them. The germline V gene encodes CDR1 ENHRY and CDR2 SYGVKD.

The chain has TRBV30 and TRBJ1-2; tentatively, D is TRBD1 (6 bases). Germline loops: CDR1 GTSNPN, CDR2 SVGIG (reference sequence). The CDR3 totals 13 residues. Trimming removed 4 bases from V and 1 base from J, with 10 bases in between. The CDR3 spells CAWIGGFNYGYTF. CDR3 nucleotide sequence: TGTGCCTGGATTGGGGGCTTTAACTATGGCTACACCTTC.

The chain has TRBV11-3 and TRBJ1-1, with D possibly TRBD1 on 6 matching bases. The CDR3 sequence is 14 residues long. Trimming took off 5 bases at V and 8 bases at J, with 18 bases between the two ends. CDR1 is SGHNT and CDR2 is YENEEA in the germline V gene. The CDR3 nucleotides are TGTGCCAGCAGCCCAGGGAACAGGGACCGAGAAGCTTTCTTT. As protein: CASSPGNRDREAFF.

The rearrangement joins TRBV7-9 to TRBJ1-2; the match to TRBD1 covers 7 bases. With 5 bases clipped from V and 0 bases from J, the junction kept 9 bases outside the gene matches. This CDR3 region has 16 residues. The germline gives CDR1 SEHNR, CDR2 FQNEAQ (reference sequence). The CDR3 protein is CASSRPGTAANYGYTF. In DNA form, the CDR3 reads TGTGCCAGCAGCCGTCCCGGGACAGCGGCTAACTATGGCTACACCTTC. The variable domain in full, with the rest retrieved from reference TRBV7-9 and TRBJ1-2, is DTGVSQNPRHKITKRGQNVTFRCDPISEHNRLYWYRQTLGQGPEFLTYFQNEAQLEKSRLLSDRFSAERPKGSFSTLEIQRTEQGDSAMYLCASSRPGTAANYGYTFGSGTRLTVV.